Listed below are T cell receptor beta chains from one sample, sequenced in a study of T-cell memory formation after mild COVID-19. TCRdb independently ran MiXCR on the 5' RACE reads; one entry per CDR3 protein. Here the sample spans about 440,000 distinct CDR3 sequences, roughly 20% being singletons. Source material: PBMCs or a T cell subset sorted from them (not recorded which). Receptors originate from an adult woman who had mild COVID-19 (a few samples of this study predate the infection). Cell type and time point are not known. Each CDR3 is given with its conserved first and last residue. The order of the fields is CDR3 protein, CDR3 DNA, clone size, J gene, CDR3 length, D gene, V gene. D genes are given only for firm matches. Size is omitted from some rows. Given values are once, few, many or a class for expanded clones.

CASSLQGAYGYTF	TGTGCCAGCAGCTTACAGGGGGCTTATGGCTACACCTTC	few	TRBJ1-2	13	TRBD1	TRBV6-5
CASSPRTLGYNEQFF	TGTGCCAGCAGTCCCCGGACGTTAGGGTACAATGAGCAGTTCTTC	many	TRBJ2-1	15	-	TRBV6-2/TRBV6-3
CASSSLTGTYLAKNIQYF	TGTGCCAGCAGCTCCCTGACAGGGACCTACCTAGCCAAAAACATTCAGTACTTC	few	TRBJ2-4	18	TRBD1	TRBV11-2
CASSVGTGNNEQFF	TGTGCCAGCAGCGTAGGTACAGGGAACAATGAGCAGTTCTTC	-	TRBJ2-1	14	-	TRBV9
CATSDPGWGKVQYF	TGTGCCACCAGTGATCCAGGGTGGGGAAAGGTTCAGTACTTC	few	TRBJ2-4	14	-	TRBV24-1
CASSPGQGWTEAFF	TGTGCCAGCAGCCCTGGACAGGGATGGACTGAAGCTTTCTTT	few	TRBJ1-1	14	TRBD1	TRBV7-3
CASSGQGPGNEQFF	TGTGCCAGCAGCGGGCAGGGGCCTGGTAATGAGCAGTTCTTC	few	TRBJ2-1	14	-	TRBV6-1
CASSHPGGSGRNEQFF	TGTGCCAGCAGCCACCCGGGAGGTAGCGGTAGGAATGAGCAGTTCTTC	few	TRBJ2-1	16	TRBD2	TRBV7-2
CASSVGGVGDQPQHF	TGTGCCAGCAGCGTAGGTGGGGTCGGGGATCAGCCCCAGCATTTT	few	TRBJ1-5	15	-	TRBV9
CASSPGVQGQGTF	TGTGCCAGCAGCCCCGGCGTACAGGGTCAAGGCACCTTC	-	TRBJ1-2	13	-	TRBV6-1
CASSPLTMNTEAFF	TGTGCCAGCAGCCCCCTGACAATGAACACTGAAGCTTTCTTT	-	TRBJ1-1	14	-	TRBV6-5
CASSEVGQHYTF	TGTGCCAGCAGTGAAGTGGGACAGCACTACACCTTC	-	TRBJ1-2	12	TRBD1	TRBV2
CASSIAFDTQYF	TGTGCCAGCAGCATAGCATTCGATACGCAGTATTTT	-	TRBJ2-3	12	-	TRBV12-3/TRBV12-4
CAGGGEETQYF	TGTGCCGGCGGGGGAGAAGAGACCCAGTACTTC	few	TRBJ2-5	11	TRBD2	TRBV25-1
CASSVPAGGVETQYF	TGTGCCAGCAGCGTCCCTGCGGGAGGAGTTGAGACCCAGTACTTC	few	TRBJ2-5	15	TRBD2	TRBV9
CASSSWDRGSYEQYF	TGTGCCAGCAGCTCATGGGACAGGGGCTCCTACGAGCAGTACTTC	few	TRBJ2-7	15	TRBD1	TRBV7-3
CASSPLDSKFF	TGTGCCAGCAGCCCCCTGGACAGTAAGTTCTTC	-	TRBJ2-1	11	-	TRBV7-9
CATSRKTSGIGDTQYF	TGTGCCACCAGCAGGAAGACTAGCGGGATTGGAGATACGCAGTATTTT	-	TRBJ2-3	16	TRBD2	TRBV15
CASTFAGGYNEQFF	TGTGCCAGCACTTTTGCGGGGGGATACAATGAGCAGTTCTTC	-	TRBJ2-1	14	TRBD2	TRBV6-2/TRBV6-3
CSVEDRGWGKNIQYF	TGCAGCGTAGAAGATCGGGGGTGGGGAAAAAACATTCAGTACTTC	-	TRBJ2-4	15	-	TRBV29-1
CAWSASGRRNEQYF	TGTGCCTGGAGTGCAAGCGGGAGGAGAAACGAGCAGTACTTC	-	TRBJ2-7	14	TRBD2	TRBV30
CASRRVNTEAFF	TGTGCCAGCAGACGGGTGAACACTGAAGCTTTCTTT	-	TRBJ1-1	12	-	TRBV2
CSARVPGDGYTF	TGCAGTGCTAGAGTCCCAGGGGATGGCTACACCTTC	many	TRBJ1-2	12	-	TRBV20-1
CASSQVQGANQPQHF	TGTGCCAGCAGCCAAGTTCAAGGTGCAAATCAGCCCCAGCATTTT	-	TRBJ1-5	15	-	TRBV4-2
CASSFLSEQGSGELFF	TGTGCCAGCAGTTTTTTGTCGGAACAGGGTTCCGGGGAGCTGTTTTTT	many	TRBJ2-2	16	-	TRBV27
CASSYQAMRGYTF	TGTGCCAGCAGTTATCAAGCAATGAGGGGCTACACCTTC	-	TRBJ1-2	13	-	TRBV12-3/TRBV12-4
CASSSLGTVTYEQYF	TGTGCCAGCAGTTCCCTAGGGACAGTAACCTACGAGCAGTACTTC	few	TRBJ2-7	15	TRBD1	TRBV12-3/TRBV12-4
CASTKPTASLYNEQFF	TGTGCCAGCACCAAACCCACGGCATCCCTCTACAATGAGCAGTTCTTC	-	TRBJ2-1	16	-	TRBV12-3/TRBV12-4
CAISALNTEAFF	TGTGCCATCAGTGCCTTGAACACTGAAGCTTTCTTT	few	TRBJ1-1	12	-	TRBV10-3
CASSQDLGGYEQYF	TGTGCCAGCAGCCAAGACCTGGGTGGCTACGAGCAGTACTTC	few	TRBJ2-7	14	-	TRBV4-2
CASSLGQGWRDYEQYF	TGTGCCAGCAGTTTAGGACAGGGTTGGCGGGACTACGAGCAGTACTTC	many	TRBJ2-7	16	-	TRBV12-3/TRBV12-4
CASSPRQGLVAEQYF	TGTGCCAGCAGCCCTAGACAGGGTCTTGTCGCCGAGCAGTACTTC	many	TRBJ2-7	15	TRBD1	TRBV7-8
CASSAGLEAFF	TGTGCCAGCAGCGCGGGTCTTGAAGCTTTCTTT	few	TRBJ1-1	11	-	TRBV12-3/TRBV12-4
CASRFLASRLDTQYF	TGTGCCAGCAGATTCCTAGCGTCCCGCTTAGATACGCAGTATTTT	few	TRBJ2-3	15	-	TRBV12-3/TRBV12-4
CASSLGQGRSGYGYTF	TGTGCCAGCAGCCTGGGACAGGGGAGGTCGGGGTATGGCTACACCTTC	-	TRBJ1-2	16	TRBD1	TRBV3-1
CASSARLAGGSDEQFF	TGTGCCAGCAGTGCCCGACTAGCGGGAGGGTCGGATGAGCAGTTCTTC	few	TRBJ2-1	16	TRBD2	TRBV12-3/TRBV12-4
CASSLGGGNVDEQFF	TGTGCCAGCAGCTTGGGCGGCGGGAACGTCGATGAGCAGTTCTTC	-	TRBJ2-1	15	-	TRBV5-4
CASSVGGFEGRGTEAFF	TGTGCCAGCAGCGTAGGTGGTTTTGAGGGTCGGGGAACTGAAGCTTTCTTT	-	TRBJ1-1	17	-	TRBV9